This TCR beta chain was sequenced during a study of blood T cell repertoires in COVID-19. Study details: The United States, Italy and Spain provided the acute and convalescent COVID-19 samples.

Authors' processing steps: Researchers report that nucleated cell counts were estimated from reference gene primer amplification. Clones were sequenced by immunoSEQ multiplex PCR, and TCRdb holds only the in-frame ones, with some missing. V and J calls and clone size are as listed in that table; D and trimming were resolved from the DNA. Here the sample spans about 280,000 clones, about four fifths being singletons. Individuals aged about 18 to 89 years were recruited from fewer than 25 US areas. Membership in each cohort depended on participant-reported clinical history. This clonotype originated in a man aged 40-49 years who had been exposed to COVID-19. Sequences were obtained from PBMCs or T cells enriched from blood (not recorded which).

CDR3 DNA sequence: TGTGCCAGCCTTGGACAAACTGGAGAGCAGTACTTC. It translates to CASLGQTGEQYF. The rearrangement uses TRBV7-6 and TRBJ2-7, with a weak D call TRBD1 (5 bases). This CDR3 has 12 residues. Trimming left V 8 bases short and J 7 bases short, with 15 bases between. Germline V lookup: CDR1 SGHVS, CDR2 FNYEAQ.